This passage covers 10 T cell receptor beta chains from one sample sequenced in a study of blood T cell repertoires in COVID-19. Generated by immunoSEQ multiplex PCR, the TCRdb table keeps only in-frame clones and is missing some. The sample has 190,000 or so clones, just under 85% seen once; the top ten hold 6.9%. The sequenced material came from peripheral blood. All receptors derive from a human donor with acute or convalescent COVID-19. The donor label of this sample is uncertain.

The chain couples TRBV19 to TRBJ1-1, with D perhaps matching TRBD1 (5 bases). The CDR3 totals 14 residues. V was clipped by 5 bases and J by 5 bases, with 15 bases between them. Germline-derived CDR1 and CDR2 are LNHDA and SQIVND (reference sequence). The CDR3 loop is CASSPREGWTEAFF. For the CDR3, the DNA is TGTGCCAGTAGTCCCCGGGAGGGGTGGACTGAAGCTTTCTTT.

This chain uses TRBV5-1 with TRBJ2-7, with 7 bases lining up with TRBD2. In germline, CDR1 is SGHRS, CDR2 YFSETQ. The CDR3 consists of 15 residues. The ends lost 1 base at V and 4 bases at J; junction bases unmatched: 8. CDR3 in amino acids: CASSLTGGSLYEQYF. In DNA form, the CDR3 reads TGCGCCAGCAGCTTGACGGGCGGGAGTCTTTACGAGCAGTACTTC.

The chain joins TRBV5-5 to TRBJ2-1; D ambiguous. Germline lookup yields CDR1 SGHKS and CDR2 YYEKEE (reference sequence). This CDR3 is built from 11 residues. V shed 4 bases and J shed 6 bases, with 5 bases lying between them. The CDR3 nucleotides read TGTGCCAGCAGCCCATTCAATGAGCAGTTCTTC. Translating gives CASSPFNEQFF.

The chain couples TRBV19 to TRBJ2-7, with TRBD1 matching 9 bases. The germline CDR1 and CDR2 sequences are LNHDA and SQIVND (reference sequence). With 5 bases clipped from V and 6 bases from J, the junction kept 14 bases outside the gene matches. The CDR3 extends over 16 amino acids. The CDR3 bases are TGTGCCAGTAGTCCTCTTTCCGGGACAGGGTATGGCGAGCAGTACTTC. The encoded protein is CASSPLSGTGYGEQYF.

This clone was seen once. The chain is built from TRBV28 and TRBJ2-7; no definite D call. Germline CDR1 is MDHEN and CDR2 is SYDVKM. V lost 5 bases, J lost 4 bases, and 18 bases lay in between. The CDR3 is 15 amino acids. As DNA, the CDR3 is TGTGCCAGCAGTCCTGCGACTCTCTCGGGTTACGAGCAGTACTTC. This encodes CASSPATLSGYEQYF.

V and J are TRBV18 and TRBJ2-6, with 7 bases lining up with TRBD1. The germline CDR1 and CDR2 sequences are KGHSH and LQKENI. J gave up 4 bases and V 5 bases, and 5 bases lay outside the gene matches. This CDR3 spans 15 amino acids. CDR3 DNA: TGTGCCAGCTCAAGACAGGGTTTCGGGGCCAACGTCCTGACTTTC. Translation: CASSRQGFGANVLTF.

V gene TRBV5-1 combines with J gene TRBJ1-5; D gene ambiguous. The V gene's germline CDR1 is SGHRS and CDR2 YFSETQ. V dropped 7 bases and J dropped 0 bases, with 14 bases sitting between them. This CDR3 is built from 15 residues. The CDR3 DNA reads as TGCGCCAGCCCCCTTACACCCGATAGCAATCAGCCCCAGCATTTT. This codes for CASPLTPDSNQPQHF.

The table lists this clone with a few counts. The J gene is TRBJ2-2, the V gene TRBV25-1; the match to TRBD1 covers 7 bases. The germline V gene has CDR1 MGHDK and CDR2 SYGVNS. The trim removed 4 bases at V and 6 bases at J, leaving 11 bases unmatched. The CDR3 loop spans 16 amino acids. This chain's CDR3 is CASSARTGAIPGELFF. The CDR3 nucleotides read TGTGCCAGCAGTGCCCGAACAGGGGCCATACCCGGGGAGCTGTTTTTT.

The chain has TRBV6-2 or TRBV6-3 and TRBJ2-2; D uncertain. Trimming took off 0 bases at V and 1 base at J, with 9 bases between the two ends. CDR1 MNHEY and CDR2 SVGEGT come from the germline V gene. The CDR3 is 16 amino acids. The CDR3 reads CASSYSTYGNTGELFF. The CDR3 DNA sequence: TGTGCCAGCAGTTACTCGACATACGGGAACACCGGGGAGCTGTTTTTT.

This clone was recorded once. The gene calls are TRBV4-2 and TRBJ1-2; 8 bases align to TRBD1. Germline loops: CDR1 LGHNA, CDR2 YNFKEQ. The CDR3 is 15 residues long. The ends lost 4 bases at V and 3 bases at J; junction bases unmatched: 7. As DNA, the CDR3 is TGTGCCAGCAGCCGATGGGACAGGCAGGACTATGGCTACACCTTC. It yields the protein CASSRWDRQDYGYTF.